A selection of T cell receptor beta chains follows, all from one sample in a study of shared clonotypes between healthy human individuals. TCRdb's table, derived via immunoSEQ multiplex PCR, lists solely in-frame clones and lacks some. This sample yields roughly 1.4 million clones, of which about 98.5% are seen a single time; roughly 0.35% belongs to the top ten. The material sequenced was naive CD4+ T cells sorted from blood. The origin of the receptors is a man aged 25 to 40 in good health. The CDR3 runs from the conserved cysteine through the conserved F or W. A D gene is named only where the DNA matches it firmly. Not every row has a clone size; where given, it reads once, few, many or a size class.

j_call v_call d_call clone_size cdr3_aa cdr3_nt
TRBJ2-1 TRBV10-3 NA NA CAISEGQGREQFF TGTGCCATCAGTGAAGGGCAGGGTCGCGAGCAGTTCTTC
TRBJ1-1 TRBV6-1 TRBD1 NA CASSARQGANTEAFF TGTGCCAGCAGTGCTCGGCAGGGGGCTAACACTGAAGCTTTCTTT
TRBJ1-5 TRBV7-9 NA NA CASSDQGSRNQPQHF TGTGCCAGCAGCGATCAGGGGAGTCGAAATCAGCCCCAGCATTTT
TRBJ2-1 TRBV19 NA once CASSILGRNEQFF TGTGCCAGTAGTATATTAGGGCGGAATGAGCAGTTCTTC
TRBJ1-4 TRBV5-1 NA NA CASSLAMRGVATNEKLFF TGCGCCAGCAGCTTGGCCATGCGAGGGGTTGCAACTAATGAAAAACTGTTTTTT
TRBJ2-1 TRBV25-1 TRBD1 NA CASTDGTVYSNEQFF TGTGCCAGCACCGACGGGACAGTATACTCGAATGAGCAGTTCTTC
TRBJ1-2 TRBV19 NA NA CASSLAPGTRMTHYGYTF TGTGCCAGTAGCCTTGCCCCGGGGACGAGAATGACACACTATGGCTACACCTTC
TRBJ2-1 TRBV30 NA NA CAWSGMGNEQFF TGTGCCTGGAGCGGGATGGGAAATGAGCAGTTCTTC
TRBJ2-1 TRBV5-1 NA few CASSELDEQFF TGCGCCAGCAGCGAGCTGGATGAGCAGTTCTTC
TRBJ2-2 TRBV19 NA NA CASTRDYTGELFF TGTGCCAGTACCCGGGATTACACCGGGGAGCTGTTTTTT
TRBJ1-4 TRBV4-1 NA once CASSQGDRFNEKLFF TGCGCCAGCAGCCAAGGCGACAGATTTAATGAAAAACTGTTTTTT
TRBJ2-7 TRBV9 NA NA CASSQRAEGRYNSYEQYF TGTGCCAGCAGCCAGCGAGCGGAAGGCCGGTACAACTCCTACGAGCAGTACTTC
TRBJ2-1 TRBV7-3 NA NA CASSLTGFEQFF TGTGCCAGCAGCTTGACAGGTTTTGAGCAGTTCTTC
TRBJ1-4 TRBV28 NA NA CASSFPGIKSDEKLFF TGTGCCAGCAGTTTCCCCGGGATTAAATCGGATGAAAAACTGTTTTTT
TRBJ2-7 TRBV2 TRBD2 NA CASSEALSGTRYF TGTGCCAGCAGTGAAGCGCTTAGCGGGACGCGGTACTTC
TRBJ2-2 TRBV6-1 NA NA CASSELRGSGELFF TGTGCCAGCAGTGAGTTGAGGGGCTCCGGGGAGCTGTTTTTT
TRBJ2-1 TRBV5-4 TRBD2 NA CASSLVAGGGNEQFF TGTGCCAGCAGCTTGGTAGCGGGAGGGGGCAATGAGCAGTTCTTC
TRBJ2-5 TRBV29-1 TRBD1 NA CSSREGAQETQYF TGCAGCTCCCGAGAGGGGGCCCAAGAGACCCAGTACTTC
TRBJ2-1 TRBV25-1 TRBD2 NA CASSVSSGRASEQFF TGTGCCAGCAGTGTCTCTAGCGGGAGGGCCAGTGAGCAGTTCTTC
TRBJ2-5 TRBV5-4 NA NA CASSLPARESEETQYF TGTGCCAGCAGCTTGCCTGCCAGGGAGTCCGAAGAGACCCAGTACTTC
TRBJ1-1 TRBV7-8 NA NA CASSFGTLNTEAFF TGTGCCAGCAGCTTCGGGACCTTGAACACTGAAGCTTTCTTT
TRBJ2-1 TRBV7-6 NA NA CASSLGGGIDSYNEQFF TGTGCCAGCAGCTTAGGTGGCGGGATAGATTCCTACAATGAGCAGTTCTTC
TRBJ2-1 TRBV6-5 NA NA CASSSDRSSYNEQFF TGTGCCAGCAGTTCGGACAGAAGCTCCTACAATGAGCAGTTCTTC
TRBJ1-3 TRBV2 NA NA CASNSVSGNTIYF TGTGCCAGCAACTCGGTCTCTGGAAACACCATATATTTT
TRBJ2-4 TRBV11-2 NA once CASSLRLEPVKNIQYF TGTGCCAGCAGCTTAAGGTTGGAACCGGTCAAAAACATTCAGTACTTC
TRBJ2-7 TRBV10-1 NA NA CASSEGSAYEQYF TGCGCCAGCAGTGAAGGGAGCGCCTACGAGCAGTACTTC
TRBJ2-7 TRBV7-9 TRBD1 NA CASSSGTGYYEQYF TGTGCCAGCAGTTCCGGGACAGGGTACTACGAGCAGTACTTC
TRBJ2-1 TRBV7-2 NA NA CASAPLHSYNEQFF TGTGCCAGCGCACCCCTGCACTCCTACAATGAGCAGTTCTTC
TRBJ2-3 TRBV7-2 NA NA CASSLARTTTDTQYF TGTGCCAGCAGCTTAGCGAGGACCACCACAGATACGCAGTATTTT
TRBJ2-7 TRBV6-5 TRBD2 NA CASSRLAGSPYEQYF TGTGCCAGCAGCCGTCTAGCGGGGAGTCCCTACGAGCAGTACTTC
TRBJ2-2 TRBV28 NA NA CASSPSDRGGTGELFF TGTGCCAGCAGTCCATCCGACAGAGGCGGTACCGGGGAGCTGTTTTTT
TRBJ1-5 TRBV5-1 NA once CASSLDGSQPQHF TGCGCCAGCAGCTTGGACGGAAGTCAGCCCCAGCATTTT
TRBJ2-5 TRBV2 NA NA CASSEIGGQNEYQETQYF TGTGCCAGCAGTGAAATCGGGGGTCAGAATGAGTACCAAGAGACCCAGTACTTC
TRBJ2-5 TRBV18 TRBD1 NA CASSRQGARETQYF TGTGCCAGCTCACGACAGGGGGCGCGTGAGACCCAGTACTTC
TRBJ2-7 TRBV5-1 TRBD2 NA CASSSLAGSSYEQYF TGCGCCAGCAGCTCACTAGCGGGGAGCTCCTACGAGCAGTACTTC
TRBJ2-1 TRBV18 TRBD2 NA CASSPISGRAANEQFF TGTGCCAGCTCACCAATCAGCGGGAGGGCAGCTAATGAGCAGTTCTTC
TRBJ2-3 TRBV7-9 TRBD1 NA CASSEVGQGYTDTQYF TGTGCCAGCAGCGAGGTTGGACAGGGATACACAGATACGCAGTATTTT
TRBJ2-2 TRBV4-1 TRBD2 NA CASSQDALAGFPGELFF TGCGCCAGCAGCCAAGATGCCCTAGCGGGATTTCCCGGGGAGCTGTTTTTT
TRBJ2-7 TRBV9 NA NA CASSEALGQPYEQYF TGTGCCAGCAGCGAGGCGCTTGGACAGCCCTACGAGCAGTACTTC
TRBJ2-3 TRBV7-2 NA NA CASSLSGTPGTADTQYF TGTGCCAGCAGCTTATCAGGGACCCCAGGAACAGCAGATACGCAGTATTTT
TRBJ2-2 TRBV2 TRBD2 NA CASSGTSGAGELFF TGTGCCAGCAGTGGGACTAGCGGGGCCGGGGAGCTGTTTTTT
TRBJ2-7 TRBV10-1 TRBD2 NA CASSLAGGDEQYF TGCGCCAGCAGTCTAGCGGGAGGCGACGAGCAGTACTTC